A single sample gave rise to the 5 T cell receptor beta chains below, sequenced in a study of cytomegalovirus exposure and HLA in healthy donors. Libraries were prepared by immunoSEQ multiplex PCR; TCRdb keeps only in-frame clonotypes and omits some of them. The sample lists approximately 200,000 clones, roughly 80% occurring once. The source material was PBMCs. The receptors stem from a young man in good health and CMV-seropositive.

The chain joins TRBV5-6 to TRBJ1-2, with unresolved D. The CDR3 totals 14 residues. CDR1 SGHDT and CDR2 YYEEEE come from the germline V gene. V was cut by 6 bases and J by 5 bases, with 17 bases left in between. The CDR3 DNA reads as TGTGCCAGCACCCCCCGGGGAGTTTGGTATGGCTACACCTTC. Amino acid sequence: CASTPRGVWYGYTF.

The V and J genes are TRBV18 and TRBJ1-1, with D perhaps matching TRBD1 (5 bases). Trimming shortened V by 1 base and J by 7 bases, and 7 bases separated the two germline ends. Germline CDR1 reads KGHSH; CDR2 reads LQKENI. The CDR3 sequence is 12 residues long. The CDR3 bases are TGTGCCAGCTCACCACGGGGGGATGAAGCTTTCTTT. Translating gives CASSPRGDEAFF. Using reference TRBV18 and TRBJ1-1 for the parts outside the CDR3, the full variable domain is NAGVMQNPRHLVRRRGQEARLRCSPMKGHSHVYWYRQLPEEGLKFMVYLQKENIIDESGMPKERFSAEFPKEGPSILRIQQVVRGDSAAYFCASSPRGDEAFFGQGTRLTVV.

The chain has TRBV30 and TRBJ2-2; no definite D call. Trimming removed 0 bases from V and 8 bases from J, with 10 bases in between. The CDR3 contains 13 residues. The germline CDR1 and CDR2 sequences are GTSNPN and SVGIG (reference sequence). CDR3 in DNA: TGTGCCTGGAGTGTCCTAAATGATGGGGAGCTGTTTTTT. Encoded protein: CAWSVLNDGELFF.

V usage is TRBV30 and J usage is TRBJ2-5; a possible D gene is TRBD2 (6 bases). There are 13 residues in the CDR3. V was pared by 0 bases and J by 5 bases, with 10 bases between. Germline V gene lookup returns CDR1 GTSNPN and CDR2 SVGIG (reference sequence). CDR3 sequence (DNA): TGTGCCTGGAGTGTTGGAGGGGTGGAGACCCAGTACTTC. Protein: CAWSVGGVETQYF.

The chain uses TRBV5-4 and TRBJ2-3; 11 bases match TRBD2. The V gene end was trimmed by 4 bases and the J gene end by 4 bases; junction bases not matched to a gene: 5. This CDR3 contains 15 residues. Germline CDR1 reads SGHNT; CDR2 reads YYREEE (reference sequence). The chain's CDR3 is CASSILAGVPDTQYF. The CDR3 DNA sequence: TGTGCCAGCAGCATACTAGCGGGAGTACCAGATACGCAGTATTTT. Complete variable domain (other parts from reference TRBV5-4 and TRBJ2-3): ETGVTQSPTHLIKTRGQQVTLRCSSQSGHNTVSWYQQALGQGPQFIFQYYREEENGRGNFPPRFSGLQFPNYSSELNVNALELDDSALYLCASSILAGVPDTQYFGPGTRLTVL.